This note documents a single TCR beta chain sequence. This clonotype was seen repeatedly, ten times or more. The specificity of this receptor is unknown. No base quality information exists; no much larger clone differs at one position. The cysteine opens and the phenylalanine closes a CDR3 of 13 amino acids. The only DNA kept is the CDR3, 39 bases in frame from the first base. Trimming removed 3 bases from V and 6 bases from J; the gene matches leave 3 bases unexplained. CDR1 and CDR2 (GTSNPN, SVGIG) derive from the germline V gene (reference sequence). The source of the sample is a study of HIV-infected patients and healthy controls (dated by TCRdb to the mid-2010s). General notes on the study: Whether deep TCR repertoire sequencing of small blood samples from HIV patients could capture immune perturbation and reconstitution was tested in the study. Here is what the overall study found, with its caveats: The observed differences in diversity were not explained by the slight differences in age and sex profiles between the study cohorts. Significantly higher mean Gini indices were seen in HIV-infected repertoires than in controls, possibly reflecting oligoclonality. The study did not determine donor HLA types. Alpha-chain CDR3s from MAIT cells appeared at high frequency in healthy controls but were severely depleted in HIV+ repertoires. The pairing of alpha and beta chains was not determined in the samples. More CDR3s were shared between individuals among healthy controls than among HIV+ patients, as measured by Jaccard index and by the count of highly shared sequences. Processing was restricted to sixteen HIV-infected individuals, which the authors judged to be a major constraint on the generalizability of the findings. Most CMV-associated CDR3s became more frequent during therapy, although their change was not significant, whereas HIV-associated CDR3s showed a significant decrease in frequency. The use of whole blood limited sequencing depth and precluded separation of the dynamics of distinct T-cell subpopulations. Roughly threefold more distinct CDR3s and higher Shannon diversity were observed in healthy control repertoires than in untreated HIV+ repertoires. Mean usage differed significantly between HIV-infected patients and controls for eight alpha and eight beta V genes. Size-matched repertoire data did not replicate the apparent post-therapy recovery of the Gini index in HIV-infected patients. Unequal numbers of distinct sequences between patients and controls complicated comparisons, and size-matching overweighted rare events from HIV-infected data.

SuperScript III was used to reverse transcribe 500 ng RNA with primers targeting the alpha and beta constant regions. Separate alpha and beta chain libraries were generated by chain-specific third strand synthesis with multiplexing indices. To avoid primer bias, the protocol used one single primer pair to amplify every rearrangement within a chain, and the protocol also attached molecular barcodes to each cDNA molecule. The SP2 sequencing primer site and a random hexamer were carried on a 5' RACE adapter, to which purified cDNA was joined by T4 RNA Ligase 1. Second strand synthesis was performed with Phusion polymerase and primed from the SP2 site, and slow temperature ramps were applied to favor optimal annealing. Joined together, two random hexamer sequences that had both been added before amplification formed the 12-nucleotide barcode of each molecule. A brief initial PCR introduced P5 and P7 adapter elements together with a second index, and a roughly 23-cycle amplification PCR using P5s and P7 primers was subsequently performed. A total of 25 to 30 PCR cycles were applied to the libraries, which were quantified on a Qubit, sized on a Bioanalyzer, and diluted to approximately 3.7 nM. Normalized libraries were sequenced on an Illumina MiSeq with 2 x 250 paired-end kits. Reverse transcription reactions were cleaned up on MinElute columns and eluted into around 10 ul Tris-Cl. Adapter ligations were incubated for roughly 25 hours at 16 degrees C and subsequently purified with AMPure XP beads at a 1:1 ratio. The study's processing was this. Demultiplexed FASTQ files were processed with a modified Decombinator that output V, J, insert and barcode information. Sequences that shared a barcode but differed from the dominant sequence were treated as errors and discarded, and barcodes were clustered at Levenshtein distance 3 and counted to estimate the original cDNA molecules. Downstream analyses used R packages ineq, vegan, igraph and RCytoscape, with IMGT nomenclature and CDR3 definitions. V gene usage was calculated across distinct sequences, with every TCR tallied a single time to avoid skew from clonal expansion. Unique CDR3 amino acid sequences within a donor were connected in similarity networks whenever two sequences differed by a single Levenshtein edit. The authors compiled published HIV-specific CDR3s (approximately 86 alpha, fewer than 800 beta) and CMV-specific CDR3s (roughly twelve alpha, about 250 beta) and searched for them in the repertoires. Lower sequence numbers were not the cause of the decreased diversity in patients, as random subsampling to size-matched repertoires showed. The public reads were quality trimmed at Q25 with fastp and then assembled into clones with MiXCR by TCRdb, keeping productive beta chains. Each CDR3 protein gets just one entry, which takes the most common genes and DNA from the rows behind it. TCRdb's processing, not the authors' own work, is the source of the V and J calls. This sample holds around 18,000 distinct CDR3 sequences; roughly a tenth were observed only once. More than 2.5% of the sample lies in the top ten.

Whole blood was used without cell fractionation, so the repertoire reflected all unsorted peripheral T cells. As controls, ten to eleven uninfected healthy donors were sampled, and several of those donors gave samples twice, roughly 3 months apart. For RNA extraction, 2 to 2.5 ml of peripheral blood was collected into Tempus tubes. Residual genomic DNA was removed with the TURBO-DNase kit and globin mRNA was depleted with GLOBINclear. What was sequenced was blood. The rearranged segments are TRBV30 and TRBJ2-3; the central 10 bases match TRBD1. The receptor's source is an adult in good health. The CDR3 protein is CAWRTGGADTQYF. At the DNA level, the sequence is TGTGCCTGGAGGACAGGGGGCGCGGATACGCAGTATTTT.